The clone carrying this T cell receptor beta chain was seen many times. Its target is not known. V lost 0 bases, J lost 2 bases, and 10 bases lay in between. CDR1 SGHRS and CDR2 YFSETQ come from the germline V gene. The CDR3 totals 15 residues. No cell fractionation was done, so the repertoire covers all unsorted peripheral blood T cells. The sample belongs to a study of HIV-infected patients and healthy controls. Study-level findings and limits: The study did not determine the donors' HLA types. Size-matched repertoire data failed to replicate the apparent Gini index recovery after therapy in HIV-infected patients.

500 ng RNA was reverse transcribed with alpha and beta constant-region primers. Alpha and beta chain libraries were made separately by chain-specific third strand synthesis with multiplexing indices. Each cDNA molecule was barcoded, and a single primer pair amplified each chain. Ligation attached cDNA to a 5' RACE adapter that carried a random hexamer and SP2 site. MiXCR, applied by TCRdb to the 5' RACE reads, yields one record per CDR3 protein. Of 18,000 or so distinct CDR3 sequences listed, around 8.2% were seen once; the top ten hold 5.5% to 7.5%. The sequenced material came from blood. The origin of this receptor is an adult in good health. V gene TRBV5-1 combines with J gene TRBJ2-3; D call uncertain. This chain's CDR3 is CASSLEGRVTDTQYF. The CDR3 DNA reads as TGCGCCAGCAGCTTGGAGGGCCGCGTCACAGATACGCAGTATTTT. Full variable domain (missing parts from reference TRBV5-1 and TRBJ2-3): KAGVTQTPRYLIKTRGQQVTLSCSPISGHRSVSWYQQTPGQGLQFLFEYFSETQRNKGNFPGRFSGRQFSNSRSEMNVSTLELGDSALYLCASSLEGRVTDTQYFGPGTRLTVL.